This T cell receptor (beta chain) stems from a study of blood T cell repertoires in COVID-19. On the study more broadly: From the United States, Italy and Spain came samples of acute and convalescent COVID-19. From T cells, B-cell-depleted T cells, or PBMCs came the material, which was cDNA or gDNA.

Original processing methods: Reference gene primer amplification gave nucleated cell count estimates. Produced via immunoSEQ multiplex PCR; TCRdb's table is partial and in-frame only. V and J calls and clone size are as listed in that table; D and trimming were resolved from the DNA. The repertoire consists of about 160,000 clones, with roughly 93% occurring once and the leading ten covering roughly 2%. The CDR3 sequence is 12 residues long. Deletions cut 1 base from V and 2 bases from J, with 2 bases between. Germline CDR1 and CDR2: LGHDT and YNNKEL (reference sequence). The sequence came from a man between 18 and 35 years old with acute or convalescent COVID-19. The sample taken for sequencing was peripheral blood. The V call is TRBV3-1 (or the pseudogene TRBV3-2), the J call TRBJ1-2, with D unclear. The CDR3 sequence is CASSQANYGYTF. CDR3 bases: TGTGCCAGCAGCCAAGCGAACTATGGCTACACCTTC.